The rows below give T cell receptor beta chains drawn from one sample of a study of graft-versus-host responses after intestinal transplantation. Sequencing used immunoSEQ multiplex PCR; TCRdb keeps in-frame clones, though not all of them. The sample shows under 25,000 clones, roughly a third of them seen only once. Sample: alloreactive CD4+ T cells from a mixed lymphocyte reaction culture, taken before transplantation. The receptor set was obtained from a human patient who was an organ donor for intestinal transplantation. CDR3s include the opening cysteine and the closing phenylalanine or tryptophan. D genes are given only for firm matches. Clone size is stated in some rows and not others, as once, few, many or a class when expanded.

d_call | clone_size | j_call | v_call | cdr3_nt | cdr3_aa
TRBD2 | few | TRBJ2-5 | TRBV5-1 | TGCGCCAGCAAAGTACTAGCGGGAGGGCAAGAGACCCAGTACTTC | CASKVLAGGQETQYF
TRBD1 | . | TRBJ2-4 | TRBV27 | TGTGCCAGCAGTCGGGACAGACCCTCGGACATTCAGTACTTC | CASSRDRPSDIQYF
. | . | TRBJ2-7 | TRBV11-2 | TGTGCCAGCAGTCAAAACCGGGACACCATCTACGAGCAGTACTTC | CASSQNRDTIYEQYF
TRBD2 | medium-sized | TRBJ2-2 | TRBV11-2 | TGTGCCAGCAGCCCAATTTCAGCGGGAGACGGGGAGCTGTTTTTT | CASSPISAGDGELFF
. | . | TRBJ2-3 | TRBV10-3 | TGTGCCACCCAGTTCGCAGATACGCAGTATTTT | CATQFADTQYF
TRBD2 | few | TRBJ2-7 | TRBV7-3 | TGTGCCAGCAGCTTAACTAGCGGGAGCGAGCAGTACTTC | CASSLTSGSEQYF
TRBD1 | . | TRBJ1-1 | TRBV19 | TGTGCCACTAGACAGGGGCCGGTTCCAAACACTGAAGCTTTCTTT | CATRQGPVPNTEAFF
TRBD2 | . | TRBJ2-3 | TRBV7-6 | TGTGCCAGCAGCTTGGGACTAGCCACAGATACGCAGTATTTT | CASSLGLATDTQYF
. | . | TRBJ1-1 | TRBV2 | TGTGCCAGCAGATTCGGACCGAACACTGAAGCTTTCTTT | CASRFGPNTEAFF
. | . | TRBJ2-7 | TRBV9 | TGTGCCAGCAGCGTCGGCCGGGGGAACTACGAGCAGTACTTC | CASSVGRGNYEQYF
. | few | TRBJ2-4 | TRBV27 | TGTGCCAGCAGCATTATGGTACCGGGAGCAGGTCCGGACAAAAACATTCAGTACTTC | CASSIMVPGAGPDKNIQYF
. | . | TRBJ2-7 | TRBV9 | TGTGCCAGCAGCGTATATCCTCTAGAGAGCTCCTACGAGCAGTACTTC | CASSVYPLESSYEQYF
TRBD1 | few | TRBJ2-5 | TRBV13 | TGTGCCAGCAGCTTAAGGGCAGGGGGTGGTGAGACCCAGTACTTC | CASSLRAGGGETQYF
. | few | TRBJ1-1 | TRBV6-9 | TGTGCCAGCAGTGAACAGGGCACTGAAGCTTTCTTT | CASSEQGTEAFF
TRBD2 | few | TRBJ2-1 | TRBV6-6 | TGTGCCAGCAGTTACAAGCGGGAATACAATGAGCAGTTCTTC | CASSYKREYNEQFF
. | . | TRBJ1-2 | TRBV29-1 | TGCAGCGTTGAAGACAGTCGAGATGGCTACACCTTC | CSVEDSRDGYTF
TRBD2 | few | TRBJ2-3 | TRBV5-1 | TGCGCCAGCAGCGGAATTACCGGGACTAGCGAGAAGGTAGATACGCAGTATTTT | CASSGITGTSEKVDTQYF
. | . | TRBJ2-3 | TRBV7-2 | TGTGCCAGCAGCTTAGGAGTAGGGACGCAGTATTTT | CASSLGVGTQYF
. | medium-sized | TRBJ1-3 | TRBV5-1 | TGCGCCAGCAGTCTCGGACACTCTGGAAACACCATATATTTT | CASSLGHSGNTIYF
TRBD2 | . | TRBJ2-7 | TRBV6-5 | TGTGCCAGCAGGACTAGCGGCTCCTACGAGCAGTACTTC | CASRTSGSYEQYF
. | . | TRBJ1-1 | TRBV6-6 | TGTGCCAGCAGTTCGCTTAGGAACACTGAAGCTTTCTTT | CASSSLRNTEAFF
. | . | TRBJ1-1 | TRBV19 | TGTGCCACCTCAACAGGGTACTTGAACACTGAAGCTTTCTTT | CATSTGYLNTEAFF
. | few | TRBJ2-7 | TRBV27 | TGTGCCAGCAGTTTATACCGCAGGGCCGACGAGCAGTACTTC | CASSLYRRADEQYF
TRBD1 | few | TRBJ1-2 | TRBV28 | TGTGCCAGCAGTACCGGGACAGGGCTCTATGGCTACACCTTC | CASSTGTGLYGYTF
TRBD2 | . | TRBJ2-3 | TRBV6-9 | TGTGCCAGCAGGACTAGCGGGAGAGATACGCAGTATTTT | CASRTSGRDTQYF
. | few | TRBJ1-1 | TRBV10-3 | TGTGCCATCAGTGTGGTACTTAACACTGAAGCTTTCTTT | CAISVVLNTEAFF
TRBD2 | . | TRBJ2-4 | TRBV6-1 | TGTGCCATACGACTAGCGGGAGTCAAAAACATTCAGTACTTC | CAIRLAGVKNIQYF
. | . | TRBJ2-1 | TRBV19 | TGTGCCAGTAGTATCCTTGGAGGTGCCTACAATGAGCAGTTCTTC | CASSILGGAYNEQFF
. | . | TRBJ2-5 | TRBV15 | TGTGCCACCAGCAGAGGAGCGAGTCTCCGGGCCCAGTACTTC | CATSRGASLRAQYF
. | few | TRBJ1-4 | TRBV6-1 | TGTGCCAGCAGTGAAGCGCTGCCAACTAATGAAAAACTGTTTTTT | CASSEALPTNEKLFF
. | . | TRBJ1-1 | TRBV6-5 | TGTGCCAGCAGGAGTTGGGTCGCCGAGCTCACTGAAGCTTTCTTT | CASRSWVAELTEAFF
. | few | TRBJ2-4 | TRBV7-2 | TGTGCCAGCAGCTTAGTTTCCCAACAGGGTGGCATTCAGTACTTC | CASSLVSQQGGIQYF
. | . | TRBJ2-5 | TRBV28 | TGTGCCAGCAGTTCGCCCGGTGGGCAGACCCAAGAGACCCAGTACTTC | CASSSPGGQTQETQYF
TRBD1 | . | TRBJ2-7 | TRBV19 | TGTGCCAGTAGTCCCACCCCGGGACAGTCACTTAGGCAGTACTTC | CASSPTPGQSLRQYF
TRBD2 | . | TRBJ2-2 | TRBV4-1 | TGCGCCAGCAGCCAAGTCACTAGCGGGAACACCGGGGAGCTGTTTTTT | CASSQVTSGNTGELFF
. | . | TRBJ2-3 | TRBV18 | TGTGCCAGCTCACCGGCCGGGATTACAGATACGCAGTATTTT | CASSPAGITDTQYF
. | . | TRBJ1-3 | TRBV7-9 | TGTGCCAGCAGTCCCTTATCTTGGAACACCATATATTTT | CASSPLSWNTIYF
TRBD1 | once | TRBJ1-2 | TRBV5-4 | TGTGCCAGCAGCTTTCTCCAGGGGACAGGGGGCTATGGCTACACCTTC | CASSFLQGTGGYGYTF
. | . | TRBJ1-2 | TRBV5-4 | TGTGCCAGCAGCCTCGACGGATATGGCTACACCTTC | CASSLDGYGYTF
. | . | TRBJ2-1 | TRBV15 | TGTGCCACCAGCAGAGATCCGGGTTATGAGCAGTTCTTC | CATSRDPGYEQFF
TRBD2 | . | TRBJ2-5 | TRBV28 | TGTGCCAGCAGTCAGACTAGCAAAATCCAAGAGACCCAGTACTTC | CASSQTSKIQETQYF
TRBD2 | few | TRBJ2-4 | TRBV6-6 | TGTGCCAGCAGTCTCGGGAGGAGGGGAGACATTCAGTACTTC | CASSLGRRGDIQYF